The 2 T cell receptor beta chains below all came from one sample that was sequenced in a study of cytomegalovirus exposure and HLA in healthy donors. The table came from immunoSEQ multiplex PCR; TCRdb's copy has only in-frame clones and leaves some out. The table lists tens of thousands of clones, about 91% of them singletons. Sequencing was carried out using PBMCs. These receptors came from a young man in good health and CMV-seronegative.

The V gene is TRBV28, the J gene TRBJ1-1, with 9 bases aligning to TRBD1. The junction had 15 bases not matched to a gene; V was cut back by 7 bases and J by 9 bases. Germline CDR1 MDHEN, CDR2 SYDVKM. CDR3 length: 15 residues. CDR3 in DNA: TGTGCCAGCATACCGGGACAGGGTATTCTCTCGAAAGCTTTCTTT. Translated: CASIPGQGILSKAFF.

This chain connects TRBV11-2 to TRBJ2-7, with 8 bases aligning to TRBD1. Germline values: CDR1 SGHAT, CDR2 FQNNGV. With 4 bases clipped from V and 4 bases from J, the junction kept 9 bases outside the gene matches. The CDR3 runs to 15 residues. For the CDR3, the DNA is TGTGCCAGCAGCTCGTTTCAGGACAGGGATTACGAGCAGTACTTC. Its translation: CASSSFQDRDYEQYF.